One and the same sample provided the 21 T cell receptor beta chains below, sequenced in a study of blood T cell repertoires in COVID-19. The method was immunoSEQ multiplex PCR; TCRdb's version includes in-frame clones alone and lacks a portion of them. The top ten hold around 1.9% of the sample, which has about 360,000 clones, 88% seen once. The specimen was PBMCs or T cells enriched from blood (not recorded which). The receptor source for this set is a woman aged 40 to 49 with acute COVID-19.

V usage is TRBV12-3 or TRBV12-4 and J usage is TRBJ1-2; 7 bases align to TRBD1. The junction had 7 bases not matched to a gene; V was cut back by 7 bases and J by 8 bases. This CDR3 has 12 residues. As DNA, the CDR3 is TGTGCCAGCACCATGGGGACAGCCGGCTACACCTTC. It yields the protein CASTMGTAGYTF.

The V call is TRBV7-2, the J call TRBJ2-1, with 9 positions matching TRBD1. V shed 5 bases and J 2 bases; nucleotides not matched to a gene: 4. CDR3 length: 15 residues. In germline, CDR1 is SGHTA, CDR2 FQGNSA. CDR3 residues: CASSRDRDPYNEQFF. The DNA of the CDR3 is TGTGCCAGCAGCAGGGACAGGGACCCCTACAATGAGCAGTTCTTC.

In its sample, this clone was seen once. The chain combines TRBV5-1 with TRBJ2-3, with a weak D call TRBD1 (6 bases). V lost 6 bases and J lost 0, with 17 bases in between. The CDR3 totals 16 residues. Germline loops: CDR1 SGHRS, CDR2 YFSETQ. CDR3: CASTTQPGASTDTQYF. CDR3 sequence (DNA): TGCGCCAGCACCACCCAGCCAGGGGCAAGCACAGATACGCAGTATTTT.

This CDR3 is CASSPPGGLNTEAFF. The CDR3 nucleotides are TGTGCCAGCAGCCCCCCGGGTGGCTTGAACACTGAAGCTTTCTTT. The J gene is TRBJ1-1, the V gene TRBV9; no definite D call. This CDR3 is built from 15 residues. CDR1 is SGDLS and CDR2 is YYNGEE in the germline V gene. V lost 4 bases to trimming and J lost 0 bases, with 13 bases between them. The complete variable domain, with remaining parts taken from reference TRBV9 and TRBJ1-1, reads DSGVTQTPKHLITATGQRVTLRCSPRSGDLSVYWYQQSLDQGLQFLIQYYNGEERAKGNILERFSAQQFPDLHSELNLSSLELGDSALYFCASSPPGGLNTEAFFGQGTRLTVV.

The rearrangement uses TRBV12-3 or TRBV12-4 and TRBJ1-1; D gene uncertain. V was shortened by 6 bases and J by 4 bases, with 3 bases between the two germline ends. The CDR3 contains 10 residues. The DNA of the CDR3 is TGTGCCAGCAGCTTCACTGAAGCTTTCTTT. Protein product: CASSFTEAFF.

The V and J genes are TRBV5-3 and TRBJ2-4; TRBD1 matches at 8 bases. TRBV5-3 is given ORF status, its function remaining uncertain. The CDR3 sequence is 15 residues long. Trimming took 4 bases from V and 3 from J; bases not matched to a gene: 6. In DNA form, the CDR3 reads TGTGCCAGAAGCCGGATACAGGGGGGCAAAAACATTCAGTACTTC. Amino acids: CARSRIQGGKNIQYF.

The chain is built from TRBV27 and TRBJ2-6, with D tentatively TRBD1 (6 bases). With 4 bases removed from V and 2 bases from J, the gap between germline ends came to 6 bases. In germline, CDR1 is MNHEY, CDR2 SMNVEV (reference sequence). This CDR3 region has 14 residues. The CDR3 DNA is TGTGCCAGCAGTTACAGGGCTGGGGCCAACGTCCTGACTTTC. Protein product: CASSYRAGANVLTF.

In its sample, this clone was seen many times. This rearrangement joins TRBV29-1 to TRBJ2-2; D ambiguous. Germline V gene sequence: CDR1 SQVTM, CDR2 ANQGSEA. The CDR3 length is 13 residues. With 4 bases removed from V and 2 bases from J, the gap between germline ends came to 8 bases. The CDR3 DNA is TGCAGCGTTGTTTTACAAAACACCGGGGAGCTGTTTTTT. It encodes CSVVLQNTGELFF.

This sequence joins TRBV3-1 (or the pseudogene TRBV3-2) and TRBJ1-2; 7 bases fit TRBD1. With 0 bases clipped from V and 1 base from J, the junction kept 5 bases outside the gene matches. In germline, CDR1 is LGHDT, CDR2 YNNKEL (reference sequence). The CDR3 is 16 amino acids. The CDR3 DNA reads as TGTGCCAGCAGCCAAGACACAGGGGTATATAACTATGGCTACACCTTC. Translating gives CASSQDTGVYNYGYTF.

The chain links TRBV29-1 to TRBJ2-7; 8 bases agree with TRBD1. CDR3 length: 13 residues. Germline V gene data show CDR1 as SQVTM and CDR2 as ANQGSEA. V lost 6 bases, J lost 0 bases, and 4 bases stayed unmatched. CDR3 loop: CSVGDRSSYEQYF. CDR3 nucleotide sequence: TGCAGCGTGGGGGACAGGAGCTCCTACGAGCAGTACTTC.

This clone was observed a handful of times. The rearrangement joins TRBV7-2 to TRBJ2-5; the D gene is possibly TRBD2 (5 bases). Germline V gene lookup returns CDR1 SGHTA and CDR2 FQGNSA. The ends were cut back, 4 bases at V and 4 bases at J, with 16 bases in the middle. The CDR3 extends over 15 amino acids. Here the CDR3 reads CASSSDRGLGETQYF. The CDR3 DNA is TGTGCCAGCAGCTCAGATCGCGGACTGGGAGAGACCCAGTACTTC.

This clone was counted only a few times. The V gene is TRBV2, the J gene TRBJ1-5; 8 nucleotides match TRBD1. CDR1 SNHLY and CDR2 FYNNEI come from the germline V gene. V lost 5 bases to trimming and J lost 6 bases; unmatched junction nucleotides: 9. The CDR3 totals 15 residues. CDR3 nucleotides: TGTGCCAGCAGTAAAGACAGGGGTCGAGGTCAGCCCCAGCATTTT. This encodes CASSKDRGRGQPQHF.

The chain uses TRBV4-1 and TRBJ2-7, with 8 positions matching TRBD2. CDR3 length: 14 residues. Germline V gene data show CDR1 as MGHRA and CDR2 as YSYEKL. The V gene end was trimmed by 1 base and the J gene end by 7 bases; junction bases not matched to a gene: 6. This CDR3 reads CASSQAGGAREQYF. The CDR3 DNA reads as TGCGCCAGCAGCCAAGCCGGGGGGGCTCGGGAGCAGTACTTC.

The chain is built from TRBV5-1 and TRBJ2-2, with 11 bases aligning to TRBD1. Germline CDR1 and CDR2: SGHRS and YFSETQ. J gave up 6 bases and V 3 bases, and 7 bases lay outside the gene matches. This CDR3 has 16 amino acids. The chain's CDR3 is CASSWWDRGFAGELFF. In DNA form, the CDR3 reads TGCGCCAGCAGCTGGTGGGACAGGGGGTTTGCCGGGGAGCTGTTTTTT.

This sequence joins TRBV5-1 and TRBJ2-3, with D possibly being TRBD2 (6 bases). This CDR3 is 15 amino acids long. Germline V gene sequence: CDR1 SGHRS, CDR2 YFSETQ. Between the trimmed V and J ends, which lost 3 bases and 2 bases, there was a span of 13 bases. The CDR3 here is CASSWGGGDTDTQYF. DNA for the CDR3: TGCGCCAGCAGCTGGGGTGGCGGGGACACAGATACGCAGTATTTT.

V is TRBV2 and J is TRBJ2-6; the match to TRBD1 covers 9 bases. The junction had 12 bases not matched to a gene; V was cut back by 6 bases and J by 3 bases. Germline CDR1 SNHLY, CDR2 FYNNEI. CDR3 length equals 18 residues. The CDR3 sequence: CASSGMDRGWGGANVLTF. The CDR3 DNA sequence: TGTGCCAGCAGCGGAATGGACAGGGGCTGGGGTGGGGCCAACGTCCTGACTTTC. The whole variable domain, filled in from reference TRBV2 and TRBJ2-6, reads EPEVTQTPSHQVTQMGQEVILRCVPISNHLYFYWYRQILGQKVEFLVSFYNNEISEKSEIFDDQFSVERPDGSNFTLKIRSTKLEDSAMYFCASSGMDRGWGGANVLTFGAGSRLTVL.

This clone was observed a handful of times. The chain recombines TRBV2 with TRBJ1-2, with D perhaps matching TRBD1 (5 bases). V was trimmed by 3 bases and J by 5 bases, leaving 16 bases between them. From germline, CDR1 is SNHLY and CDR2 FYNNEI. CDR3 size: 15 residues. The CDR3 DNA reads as TGTGCCAGCAGTGACGGGGGGGAGCCTCTTTATGGCTACACCTTC. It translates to CASSDGGEPLYGYTF.

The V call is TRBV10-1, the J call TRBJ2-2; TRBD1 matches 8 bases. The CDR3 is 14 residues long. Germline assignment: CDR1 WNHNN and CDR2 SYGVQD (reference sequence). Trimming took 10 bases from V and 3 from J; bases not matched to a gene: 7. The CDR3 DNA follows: TGCGCCAAACAGGGGGATGCTGACACCGGGGAGCTGTTTTTT. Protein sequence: CAKQGDADTGELFF.

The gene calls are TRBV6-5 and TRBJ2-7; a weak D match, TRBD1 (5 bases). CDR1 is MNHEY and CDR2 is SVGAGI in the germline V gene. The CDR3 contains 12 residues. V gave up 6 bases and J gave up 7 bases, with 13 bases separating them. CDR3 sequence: CASRLTAREQYF. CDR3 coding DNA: TGTGCCAGCAGATTGACAGCGAGGGAGCAGTACTTC.

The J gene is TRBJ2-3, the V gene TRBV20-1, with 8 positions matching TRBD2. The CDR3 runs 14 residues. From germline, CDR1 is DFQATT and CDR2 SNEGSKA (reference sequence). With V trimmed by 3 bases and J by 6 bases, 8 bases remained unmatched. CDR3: CSASAGLALDTQYF. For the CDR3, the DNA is TGCAGTGCTAGTGCAGGACTAGCTCTGGATACGCAGTATTTT.

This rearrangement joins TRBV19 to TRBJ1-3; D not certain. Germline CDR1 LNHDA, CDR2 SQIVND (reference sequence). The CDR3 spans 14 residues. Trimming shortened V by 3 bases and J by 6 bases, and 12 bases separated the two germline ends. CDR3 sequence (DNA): TGTGCCAGTAGTATCACGGGAGTGGCAAACACCATATATTTT. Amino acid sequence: CASSITGVANTIYF.